This T cell receptor (beta chain) was retrieved from a study of blood T cell repertoires in COVID-19. As for the study in general: Samples taken during acute and convalescent COVID-19 were collected in the United States, Italy and Spain. The cDNA or gDNA used as material had been derived from T cells, B-cell-depleted T cells, or PBMCs.

In the original analysis: Amplified reference gene primers provided the basis for estimating nucleated cell counts. The assay was immunoSEQ multiplex PCR, and TCRdb's table has in-frame clones only and misses some. That table supplies the V and J calls and clone size; D and trimming were determined from the DNA. The profile shows 250,000 to 350,000 clones, approximately 91% of them singletons. This CDR3 contains 15 residues. Trimming cost V 4 bases and J 4 bases, with 13 bases left between them. Germline CDR1 and CDR2: SGHDN and FVKESK. Material: peripheral blood. The J gene is TRBJ2-2, the V gene TRBV14, with unresolved D. This clonotype originated in an older woman with acute or convalescent COVID-19. The DNA for the CDR3 is TGTGCCAGCAGCCGCTCATGGGCGAGCACCGGGGAGCTGTTTTTT. This sequence encodes CASSRSWASTGELFF.